The clone carrying this T cell receptor beta chain was found a few times. This sample was included in a study of T cells in Graves' hyperthyroidism and ophthalmopathy. A patient was excluded if there was uncontrolled infection, other autoimmune disease, pregnancy or lactation. The V end was cut by 2 bases, the J end by 4 bases, with 14 bases between. The germline CDR1 and CDR2 sequences are DFQATT and SNEGSKA (reference sequence). The length of the CDR3 is 15 residues. From RNA transcripts, TCR beta CDR3 regions were amplified. First-round RT-PCR with HTBI primers amplified the TCR CDR3 region. TCRdb independently ran MiXCR on the multiplex PCR reads; one entry per CDR3 protein. The repertoire holds roughly 840,000 distinct CDR3 sequences, with about two fifths as singletons.

This sequence originates from a young man with Graves' hyperthyroidism. The sequenced sample was blood. This chain joins TRBV20-1 and TRBJ1-4; D gene ambiguous. The CDR3 reads CSARSEVQHNEKLFF. Here the CDR3 DNA reads TGCAGTGCTAGATCAGAGGTCCAGCATAATGAAAAACTGTTTTTT.